This TCR beta chain emerged from a study of blood T cell repertoires in COVID-19. Study-wide background: Whether acute or convalescent, the COVID-19 samples came from the United States, Italy and Spain. Sample material is recorded as cDNA or gDNA derived from T cells, B-cell-depleted T cells, or PBMCs.

Trimming cost V 5 bases and J 4 bases; bases outside gene matches: 5. Germline values: CDR1 SEHNR, CDR2 FQNEAQ (reference sequence). The length of the CDR3 is 14 residues. How the authors handled the data: Researchers report that nucleated cell counts were estimated from reference gene primer amplification. Repertoires were generated with immunoSEQ multiplex PCR, while TCRdb's copy carries only in-frame clones and drops some. Clone size and V and J calls were adopted from that table, with D and trimming inferred from the DNA. The table shows 150,000 or so clones, with around 82% occurring only once. Sequencing used peripheral blood. The chain carries TRBV7-9 and TRBJ1-1, with 9 nucleotides matching TRBD1. This TCR was recovered from a woman aged 55-70 years with acute or convalescent COVID-19. The CDR3 loop is CASSHGTGSTEAFF. CDR3 DNA sequence: TGTGCCAGCAGCCACGGGACAGGGAGCACTGAAGCTTTCTTT.